This passage covers 11 T cell receptor beta chains from one sample sequenced in a study of T cells after yellow fever vaccination. TCRdb itself ran the 5' RACE reads through MiXCR, one entry per CDR3 protein. The sample holds 500,000 to 700,000 distinct CDR3 sequences, about 19% seen once. The sequences come from PBMCs, collected 15 days after the yellow fever booster vaccination. All receptors come from a man aged 25-40 years who received the YFV17D yellow fever vaccine.

This clonotype was recorded a few times. This rearrangement joins TRBV15 to TRBJ2-1; tentative D call: TRBD2 (5 bases). The V end lost 0 bases, the J end lost 9 bases, and 18 bases lay between the germline ends. Looked up from germline, CDR1 is LNHNV and CDR2 is YYDKDF (reference sequence). The CDR3 contains 16 residues. The CDR3 region is CATSRDNTRATGEQFF. CDR3 nucleotide sequence: TGTGCCACCAGCAGAGATAATACTAGGGCGACCGGTGAGCAGTTCTTC.

There are a few counts of this clonotype. This sequence joins TRBV20-1 and TRBJ1-2, with 8 bases matching TRBD1. The CDR3 is 15 residues long. The V segment lost 5 bases and the J segment 4 bases; nucleotides outside the gene matches: 12. From germline, CDR1 is DFQATT and CDR2 SNEGSKA (reference sequence). CDR3 sequence reads: CSAPTPGQEPYGYTF. The CDR3 DNA follows: TGCAGTGCTCCTACTCCGGGACAGGAACCCTATGGCTACACCTTC.

This sequence joins TRBV20-1 and TRBJ2-7, with 11 bases fitting TRBD1. Per the germline V gene, CDR1 is DFQATT and CDR2 is SNEGSKA (reference sequence). Germline trimming cut 5 bases from V and 5 bases from J; bases unmatched to any gene: 11. The CDR3 consists of 15 residues. The CDR3 protein is CSARIRDRGSHEQYF. The CDR3 region has the DNA TGCAGTGCTCGAATCCGGGACAGGGGGTCCCACGAGCAGTACTTC.

V gene TRBV5-5 combines with J gene TRBJ1-1; TRBD1 aligns across 7 bases. Trimming took 2 bases from V and 1 from J; bases not matched to a gene: 5. The CDR3 totals 15 residues. The germline gives CDR1 SGHKS, CDR2 YYEKEE (reference sequence). The CDR3 sequence: CASSFWDSQNTEAFF. CDR3 in DNA: TGTGCCAGCAGCTTTTGGGACAGCCAGAACACTGAAGCTTTCTTT.

The rearrangement uses TRBV20-1 and TRBJ2-7; D may be TRBD1 or TRBD2 (5 bases each). The germline V gene encodes CDR1 DFQATT and CDR2 SNEGSKA (reference sequence). The CDR3 length is 14 residues. The V end lost 6 bases, the J end lost 6 bases, and 21 bases lay between the germline ends. Here the CDR3 reads CSATSGTLFGEQYF. In DNA form, the CDR3 reads TGCAGTGCCACTTCGGGGACCCTCTTCGGCGAGCAGTACTTC.

This clonotype turned up a few times. The rearrangement uses TRBV27 and TRBJ2-2; the D gene is possibly TRBD1 (6 bases). Trimming took off 4 bases at V and 2 bases at J, with 14 bases between the two ends. Looked up from germline, CDR1 is MNHEY and CDR2 is SMNVEV (reference sequence). There are 16 residues in the CDR3. CDR3 coding DNA: TGTGCCAGCAGTTCGCCGGGACACCTTAACACCGGGGAGCTGTTTTTT. Protein: CASSSPGHLNTGELFF.

This clonotype occurred a few times. CDR3 DNA: TGCAGTGCTAGAAGGGGCGCGGGGGGGGTTAATGAGCAGTTCTTC. Residues: CSARRGAGGVNEQFF. The chain joins TRBV20-1 to TRBJ2-1; the match to TRBD2 covers 9 bases. Germline V gives CDR1 DFQATT, CDR2 SNEGSKA (reference sequence). This CDR3 is 15 amino acids long. The J segment lost 7 bases and the V segment lost 2 bases, leaving 9 bases of the junction unmatched.

The rearrangement links TRBV7-2 to TRBJ2-3, with 7 nucleotides matching TRBD2. The CDR3 contains 17 residues. Germline values: CDR1 SGHTA, CDR2 FQGNSA. V dropped 5 bases and J dropped 2; count of bases not matched to a gene: 13. The CDR3 nucleotides are TGTGCCAGCAGCCGCATAAGTAGGCTAGCGGCCACAGATACGCAGTATTTT. This encodes CASSRISRLAATDTQYF.

The chain couples TRBV29-1 to TRBJ2-3, with D perhaps TRBD2 (6 bases). CDR1 SQVTM and CDR2 ANQGSEA come from the germline V gene. The CDR3 consists of 10 residues. CDR3 amino acids: CSWGVDTQYF. The CDR3 region has the DNA TGCAGTTGGGGGGTAGATACGCAGTATTTT.

The chain combines TRBV20-1 with TRBJ2-7, with 10 bases fitting TRBD1. Germline CDR1 is DFQATT and CDR2 is SNEGSKA (reference sequence). Unmatched junction bases numbered 11, after V lost 0 bases and J lost 6 bases. The CDR3 is made up of 16 amino acids. CDR3 region: CSARDSTSGTGVEQYF. DNA for the CDR3: TGCAGTGCTAGAGATTCGACATCCGGGACAGGGGTCGAGCAGTACTTC.

This clonotype was recorded at least ten times. The rearrangement links TRBV29-1 to TRBJ2-7, with TRBD1 matching 8 bases. V gave up 4 bases and J gave up 0 bases; unmatched junction bases: 2. There are 13 residues in the CDR3. CDR1 and CDR2 (germline): SQVTM, ANQGSEA. CDR3 in amino acids: CSVATGVSYEQYF. As DNA, the CDR3 is TGCAGCGTTGCGACAGGGGTCTCCTACGAGCAGTACTTC.